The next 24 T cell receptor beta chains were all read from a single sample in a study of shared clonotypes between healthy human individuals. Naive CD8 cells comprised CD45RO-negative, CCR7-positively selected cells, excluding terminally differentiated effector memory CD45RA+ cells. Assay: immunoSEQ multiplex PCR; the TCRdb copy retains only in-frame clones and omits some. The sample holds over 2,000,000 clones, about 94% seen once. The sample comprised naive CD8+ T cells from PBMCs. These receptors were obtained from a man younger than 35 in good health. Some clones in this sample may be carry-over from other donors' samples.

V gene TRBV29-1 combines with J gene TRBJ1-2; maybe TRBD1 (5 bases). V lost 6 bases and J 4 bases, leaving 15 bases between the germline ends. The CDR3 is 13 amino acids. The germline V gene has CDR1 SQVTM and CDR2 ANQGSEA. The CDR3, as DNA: TGCAGCGTGGGGCCGTTCGGGCCCTATGGCTACACCTTC. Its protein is CSVGPFGPYGYTF.

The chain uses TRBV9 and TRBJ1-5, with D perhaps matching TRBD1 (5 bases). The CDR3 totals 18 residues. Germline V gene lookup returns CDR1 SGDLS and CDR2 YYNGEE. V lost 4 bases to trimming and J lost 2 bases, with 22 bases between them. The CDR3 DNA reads TGTGCCAGCAGCCCTAACATCCCCGGGACGTCCGGCAATCAGCCCCAGCATTTT. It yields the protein CASSPNIPGTSGNQPQHF.

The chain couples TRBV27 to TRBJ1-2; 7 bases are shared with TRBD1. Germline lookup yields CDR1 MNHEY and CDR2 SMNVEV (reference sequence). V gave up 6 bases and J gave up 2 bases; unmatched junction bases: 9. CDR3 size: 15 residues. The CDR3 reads CASSRRTGQNYGYTF. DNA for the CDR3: TGTGCCAGCAGCCGCAGGACAGGTCAGAACTATGGCTACACCTTC.

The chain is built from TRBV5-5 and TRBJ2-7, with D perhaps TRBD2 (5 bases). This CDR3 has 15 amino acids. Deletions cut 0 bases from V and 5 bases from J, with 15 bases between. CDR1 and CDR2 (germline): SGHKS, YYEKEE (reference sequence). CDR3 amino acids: CASSLGVGKTHEQYF. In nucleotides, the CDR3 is TGTGCCAGCAGCTTGGGAGTCGGGAAAACCCACGAGCAGTACTTC.

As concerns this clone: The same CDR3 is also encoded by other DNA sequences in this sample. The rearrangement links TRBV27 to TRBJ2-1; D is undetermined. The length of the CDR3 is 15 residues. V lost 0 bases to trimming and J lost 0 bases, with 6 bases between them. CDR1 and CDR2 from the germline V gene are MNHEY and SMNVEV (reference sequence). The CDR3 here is CASSLSQSSYNEQFF. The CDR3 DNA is TGTGCCAGCAGTTTATCCCAAAGCTCCTACAATGAGCAGTTCTTC.

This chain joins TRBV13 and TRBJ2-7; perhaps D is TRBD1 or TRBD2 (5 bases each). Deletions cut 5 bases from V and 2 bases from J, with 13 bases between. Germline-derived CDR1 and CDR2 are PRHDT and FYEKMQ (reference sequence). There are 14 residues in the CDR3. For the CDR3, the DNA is TGTGCCAGCAGCCCCCTCGGGACCCCCTACGAGCAGTACTTC. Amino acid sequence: CASSPLGTPYEQYF.

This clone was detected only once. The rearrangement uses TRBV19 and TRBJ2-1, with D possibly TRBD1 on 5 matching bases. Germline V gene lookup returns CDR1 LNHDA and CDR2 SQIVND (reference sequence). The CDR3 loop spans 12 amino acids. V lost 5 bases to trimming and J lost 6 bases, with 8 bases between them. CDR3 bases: TGTGCCAGTAGTTTGGGGCTCAATGAGCAGTTCTTC. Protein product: CASSLGLNEQFF.

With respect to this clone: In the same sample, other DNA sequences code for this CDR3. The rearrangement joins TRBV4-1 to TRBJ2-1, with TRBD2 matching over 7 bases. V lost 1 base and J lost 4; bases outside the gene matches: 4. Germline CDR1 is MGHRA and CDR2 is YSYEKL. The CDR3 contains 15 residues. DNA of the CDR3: TGCGCCAGCAGCCAAGCTAGCGGAGTGTACAATGAGCAGTTCTTC. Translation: CASSQASGVYNEQFF.

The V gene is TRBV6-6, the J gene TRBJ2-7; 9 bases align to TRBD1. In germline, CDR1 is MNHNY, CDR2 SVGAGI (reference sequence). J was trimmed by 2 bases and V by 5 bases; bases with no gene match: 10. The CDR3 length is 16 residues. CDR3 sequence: CASSTDTGGVTYEQYF. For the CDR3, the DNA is TGTGCCAGCAGTACTGACACAGGGGGCGTTACCTACGAGCAGTACTTC.

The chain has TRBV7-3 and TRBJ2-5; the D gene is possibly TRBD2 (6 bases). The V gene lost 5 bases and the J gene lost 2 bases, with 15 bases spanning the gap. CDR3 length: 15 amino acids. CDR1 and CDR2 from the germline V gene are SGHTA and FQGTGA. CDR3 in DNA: TGTGCCAGCAGCCCCAGTGGAGGGGCACAAGAGACCCAGTACTTC. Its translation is CASSPSGGAQETQYF.

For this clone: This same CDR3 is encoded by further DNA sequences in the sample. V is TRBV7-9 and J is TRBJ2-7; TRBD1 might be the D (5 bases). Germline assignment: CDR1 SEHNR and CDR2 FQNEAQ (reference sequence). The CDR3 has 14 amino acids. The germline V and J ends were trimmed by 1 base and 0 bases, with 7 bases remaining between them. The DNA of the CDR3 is TGTGCCAGCAGCTTAGGGGGCACCTCCTACGAGCAGTACTTC. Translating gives CASSLGGTSYEQYF. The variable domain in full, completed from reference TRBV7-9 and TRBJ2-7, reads DTGVSQNPRHKITKRGQNVTFRCDPISEHNRLYWYRQTLGQGPEFLTYFQNEAQLEKSRLLSDRFSAERPKGSFSTLEIQRTEQGDSAMYLCASSLGGTSYEQYFGPGTRLTVT.

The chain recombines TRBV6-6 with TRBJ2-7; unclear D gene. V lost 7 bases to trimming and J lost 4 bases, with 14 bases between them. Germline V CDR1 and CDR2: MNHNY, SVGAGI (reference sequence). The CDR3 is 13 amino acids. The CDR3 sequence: CASTLTRTYEQYF. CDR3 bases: TGTGCCAGCACCCTGACAAGAACTTACGAGCAGTACTTC.

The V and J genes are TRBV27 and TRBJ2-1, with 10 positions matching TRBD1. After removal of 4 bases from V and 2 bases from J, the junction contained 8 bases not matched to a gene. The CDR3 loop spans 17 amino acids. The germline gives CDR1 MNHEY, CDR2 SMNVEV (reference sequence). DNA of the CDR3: TGTGCCAGCAGTTACGACAGGGGGCACCTACCCTACAATGAGCAGTTCTTC. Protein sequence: CASSYDRGHLPYNEQFF.

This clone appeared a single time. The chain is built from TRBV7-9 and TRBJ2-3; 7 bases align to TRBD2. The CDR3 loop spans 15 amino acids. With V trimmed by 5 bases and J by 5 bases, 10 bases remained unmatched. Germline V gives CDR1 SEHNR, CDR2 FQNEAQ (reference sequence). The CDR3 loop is CASSPFGGEGDTQYF. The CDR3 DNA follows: TGTGCCAGCAGCCCCTTTGGAGGGGAGGGAGATACGCAGTATTTT.

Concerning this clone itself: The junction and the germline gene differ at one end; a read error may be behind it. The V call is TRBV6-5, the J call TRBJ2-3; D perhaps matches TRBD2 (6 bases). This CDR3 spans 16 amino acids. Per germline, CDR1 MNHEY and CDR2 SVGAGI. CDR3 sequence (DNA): TGTGCCAGCGGTTACTTCCCGGGGGACAGCACAGATACGCAGTATTTT. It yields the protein CASGYFPGDSTDTQYF.

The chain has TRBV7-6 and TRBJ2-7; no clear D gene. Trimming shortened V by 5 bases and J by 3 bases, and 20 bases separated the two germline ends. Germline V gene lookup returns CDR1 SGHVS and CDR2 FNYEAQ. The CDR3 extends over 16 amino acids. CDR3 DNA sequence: TGTGCCAGCAGCCCCGGGTCCCTCATGGGCAACTACGAGCAGTACTTC. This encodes CASSPGSLMGNYEQYF.

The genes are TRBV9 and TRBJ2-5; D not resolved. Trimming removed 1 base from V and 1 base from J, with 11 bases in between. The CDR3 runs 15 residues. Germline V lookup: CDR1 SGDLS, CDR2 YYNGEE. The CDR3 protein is CASSVTGRAQETQYF. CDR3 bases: TGTGCCAGCAGCGTAACTGGACGGGCCCAAGAGACCCAGTACTTC.

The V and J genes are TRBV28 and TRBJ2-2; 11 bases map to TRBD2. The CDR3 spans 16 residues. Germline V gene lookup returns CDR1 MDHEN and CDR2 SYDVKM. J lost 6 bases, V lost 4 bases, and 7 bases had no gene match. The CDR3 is CASSSNSGRVSGELFF. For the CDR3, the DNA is TGTGCCAGCAGTTCTAATAGCGGGAGGGTGTCCGGGGAGCTGTTTTTT. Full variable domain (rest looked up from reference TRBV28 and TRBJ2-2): DVKVTQSSRYLVKRTGEKVFLECVQDMDHENMFWYRQDPGLGLRLIYFSYDVKMKEKGDIPEGYSVSREKKERFSLILESASTNQTSMYLCASSSNSGRVSGELFFGEGSRLTVL.

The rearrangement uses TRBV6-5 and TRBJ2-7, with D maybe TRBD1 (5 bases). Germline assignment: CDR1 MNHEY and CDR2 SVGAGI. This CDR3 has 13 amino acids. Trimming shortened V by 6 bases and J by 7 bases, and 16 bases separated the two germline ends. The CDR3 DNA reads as TGTGCCAGCAGCCGACTTAAAGGGGTTGAGCAGTACTTC. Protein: CASSRLKGVEQYF.

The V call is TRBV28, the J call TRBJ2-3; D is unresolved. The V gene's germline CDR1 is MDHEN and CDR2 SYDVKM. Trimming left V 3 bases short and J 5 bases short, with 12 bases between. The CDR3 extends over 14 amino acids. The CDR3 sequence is CASSFYPGEDTQYF. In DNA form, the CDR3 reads TGTGCCAGCAGTTTTTATCCTGGGGAAGATACGCAGTATTTT.

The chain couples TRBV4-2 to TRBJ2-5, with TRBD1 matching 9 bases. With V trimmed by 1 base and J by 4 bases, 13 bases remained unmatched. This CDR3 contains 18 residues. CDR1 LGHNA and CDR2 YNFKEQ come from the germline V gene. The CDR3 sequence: CASSQGDKGQGLRETQYF. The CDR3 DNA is TGTGCCAGCAGCCAAGGGGACAAGGGACAGGGACTCCGAGAGACCCAGTACTTC.

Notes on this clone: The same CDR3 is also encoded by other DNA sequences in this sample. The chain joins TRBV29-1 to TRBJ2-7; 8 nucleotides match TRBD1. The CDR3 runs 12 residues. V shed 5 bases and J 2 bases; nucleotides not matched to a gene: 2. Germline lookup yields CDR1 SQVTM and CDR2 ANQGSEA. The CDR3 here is CSVSRGPYEQYF. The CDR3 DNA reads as TGCAGCGTTTCCAGGGGGCCCTACGAGCAGTACTTC.

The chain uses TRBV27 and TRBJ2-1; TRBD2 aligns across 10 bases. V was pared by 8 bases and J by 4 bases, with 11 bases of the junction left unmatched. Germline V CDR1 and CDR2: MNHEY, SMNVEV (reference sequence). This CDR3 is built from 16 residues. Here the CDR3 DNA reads TGTGCCAGCTCAAGACCGACTAGCGGGTTATACAATGAGCAGTTCTTC. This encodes CASSRPTSGLYNEQFF.

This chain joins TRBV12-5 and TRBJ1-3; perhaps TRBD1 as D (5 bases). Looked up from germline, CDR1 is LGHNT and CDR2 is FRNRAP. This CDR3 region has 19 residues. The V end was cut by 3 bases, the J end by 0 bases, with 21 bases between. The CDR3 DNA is TGTGCTAGTGGTTTAGCTACACCCCAGGGTACGATCTCTGGAAACACCATATATTTT. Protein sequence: CASGLATPQGTISGNTIYF.